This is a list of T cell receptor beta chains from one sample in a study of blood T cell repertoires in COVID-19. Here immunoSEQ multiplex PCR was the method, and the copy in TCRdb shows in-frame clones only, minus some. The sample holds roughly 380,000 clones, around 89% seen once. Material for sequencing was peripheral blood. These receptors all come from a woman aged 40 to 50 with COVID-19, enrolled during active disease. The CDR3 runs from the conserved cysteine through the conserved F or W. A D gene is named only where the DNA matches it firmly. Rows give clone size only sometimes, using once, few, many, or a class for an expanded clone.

TGTGCCAGCTCACCTGCTACAGATTACACTGAAGCTTTCTTT,CASSPATDYTEAFF,TRBV18,-,-,TRBJ1-1
TGTGCCAGCCGGTCCAGGGAAGTCGGCTATGGCTACACCTTC,CASRSREVGYGYTF,TRBV19,-,-,TRBJ1-2
TGTGCCATCCTAGGGGCGGGAAACACCATATATTTT,CAILGAGNTIYF,TRBV10-3,-,-,TRBJ1-3
TGCGCCAGCAGCCCATACGTAAGACAGGGGTCCTACAATGAGCAGTTCTTC,CASSPYVRQGSYNEQFF,TRBV5-1,-,TRBD1,TRBJ2-1
TGTGCCAGCAGCTTCAGAAGCGGGAGGGCGGGCCACGAGCAGTACTTC,CASSFRSGRAGHEQYF,TRBV7-2,-,TRBD2,TRBJ2-7
TGTGCCAGCAGTTCCGGGACAGGGCTTTCCTACGAGCAGTACTTC,CASSSGTGLSYEQYF,TRBV11-1,-,TRBD1,TRBJ2-7
TGTGCCATCAGTGTAGGGCTAGCGTTCTCCTACGAGCAGTACTTC,CAISVGLAFSYEQYF,TRBV10-3,-,-,TRBJ2-7
TGTGCCAGCAGCCCCCTCGGCGGCTATGGCTACACCTTC,CASSPLGGYGYTF,TRBV27,-,-,TRBJ1-2
TGTGCCAGCAGCCTAACACTCCCAGGGGACCCCTCTGGGGCCAACGTCCTGACTTTC,CASSLTLPGDPSGANVLTF,TRBV27,-,-,TRBJ2-6
TGTGCCAGCAGCCCCGGGACAGTACTCAATCAGCCCCAGCATTTT,CASSPGTVLNQPQHF,TRBV7-9,-,TRBD1,TRBJ1-5
TGCGCCAGCAGCCAACTAGCGGGAGGGCCCCGCTACGAGCAGTACTTC,CASSQLAGGPRYEQYF,TRBV4-3,-,TRBD2,TRBJ2-7
TGCGCCAGCAGCTTGGACGGGGAGGGCTACGAGCAGTACTTC,CASSLDGEGYEQYF,TRBV5-1,-,TRBD2,TRBJ2-7
TGTGCCAGCCAGACAGGGAACACTGAAGCTTTCTTT,CASQTGNTEAFF,TRBV3-1/TRBV3-2,-,-,TRBJ1-1
TGTGCCAGCAGCTTACGGACAGGGAGTCGTTGGGCTTTCTTT,CASSLRTGSRWAFF,TRBV5-4,-,TRBD1,TRBJ1-1
TGTGCCATCAGTGCTTCGTTTGCAGCGTACGAGCAGTACTTC,CAISASFAAYEQYF,TRBV10-3,-,-,TRBJ2-7
TGCGCCAGCACCCTACTAGCGGGGGGTACAGATACGCAGTATTTT,CASTLLAGGTDTQYF,TRBV5-1,-,TRBD2,TRBJ2-3
TGTGCCAGCAGTTACTTGACGGGACAGGGGCTCTACGAGCAGTACTTC,CASSYLTGQGLYEQYF,TRBV6-5,-,TRBD1,TRBJ2-7
TGTGCCAGCAAAAGGTTCGCGGCAACTAATGAAAAACTGTTTTTT,CASKRFAATNEKLFF,TRBV2,-,-,TRBJ1-4
TGTGCCAGCAGCCCCGGGGGGGCCAAAAACATTCAGTACTTC,CASSPGGAKNIQYF,TRBV9,few,TRBD2,TRBJ2-4
TGTGCCAGCAGCCCAGTACGGGGAACCTACAATGAGCAGTTCTTC,CASSPVRGTYNEQFF,TRBV7-8,-,-,TRBJ2-1
TGTGCCAGCCGGAGCCCTGCAACTAATGAAAAACTGTTTTTT,CASRSPATNEKLFF,TRBV6-5,-,-,TRBJ1-4
TGCGCCAGCAGCCGCGGACTAGATACGCAGTATTTT,CASSRGLDTQYF,TRBV4-3,-,-,TRBJ2-3
TGCGCCAGCAGCCAAGTCCTCGACAGCTCTATGAGTGGCGAGCAGTACTTC,CASSQVLDSSMSGEQYF,TRBV4-3,-,-,TRBJ2-7
TGTGCCAGTAGTATCACTCCCCATAGCTCCTACGAGCAGTACTTC,CASSITPHSSYEQYF,TRBV19,-,-,TRBJ2-7
TGTGCCAGTAGTATAGGGGGCAGGCCCGGCACAGATACGCAGTATTTT,CASSIGGRPGTDTQYF,TRBV19,-,-,TRBJ2-3
TGTGCCAGCAGCACCACAGGGGGCGCAGATACGCAGTATTTT,CASSTTGGADTQYF,TRBV11-2,-,TRBD1,TRBJ2-3
TGCGCCAGCAGCCAATACGTGACAACCACCTACGAGCAGTACTTC,CASSQYVTTTYEQYF,TRBV4-1,-,-,TRBJ2-7
TGTGCCAGCAGTACCCCGGGACAGCGGGAGGGCTACGAGCAGTACTTC,CASSTPGQREGYEQYF,TRBV28,-,TRBD2,TRBJ2-7
TGCGCCAGCAGCCCCGTTCGGAGTCCGGAAGCTTTCTTT,CASSPVRSPEAFF,TRBV4-1,-,-,TRBJ1-1
TGTGCCAGCAGTTCCGGACAGGGCGGATCCTACAATGAGCAGTTCTTC,CASSSGQGGSYNEQFF,TRBV28,-,TRBD1,TRBJ2-1
TGTGCCAGTAGTATTGGCGCAACAGGGATTCAAGAGACCCAGTACTTC,CASSIGATGIQETQYF,TRBV19,once,-,TRBJ2-5
TGTGCCAGCAGCGAACTAGCGGGAGGGTCTAATGAGCAGTTCTTC,CASSELAGGSNEQFF,TRBV27,-,TRBD2,TRBJ2-1
TGTGCCAGCAGCTTAGTAGTCCTAGCCCCAGGGGCAGATACGCAGTATTTT,CASSLVVLAPGADTQYF,TRBV7-2,-,-,TRBJ2-3
TGTGCCAGCAGCATCCCCAATCCTAGCTCCTACGAGCAGTACTTC,CASSIPNPSSYEQYF,TRBV28,-,-,TRBJ2-7
TGTGCCAGCAACGTGCAGGGAACGGGTCAGCCCCAGCATTTT,CASNVQGTGQPQHF,TRBV5-6,-,-,TRBJ1-5
TGTGCCAGCAGTCCACAGGCTCAAAACTACGAGCAGTACTTC,CASSPQAQNYEQYF,TRBV2,-,-,TRBJ2-7